Sequencing of this T cell receptor (beta chain) was carried out in a study of post-analysis software for immune sequencing data (dated by TCRdb to between 2014 and 2017). The study in broad terms: Disease courses on record covered relapsing-remitting, secondary progressive and progressive-relapsing multiple sclerosis, though some patients had no subtype annotation. The multiple sclerosis patient repertoires were compared with roughly twelve previously published healthy control repertoires from donors aged about 6 to 26 years. A subset of samples was prepared in parallel using single-end sample barcoding, then pooled and co-amplified after Illumina adapter ligation.

CDR1 and CDR2 are read off the germline V gene (reference sequence) as MNHEY and SMNVEV. The CDR3 spans 14 residues, from the cysteine through the phenylalanine. Only the CDR3 region is kept as DNA, spanning 42 bases read in frame from base 1. A distance of 11 bases separates the germline ends of V and J, which lose 5 bases and 6 bases respectively. Study-wide findings and limitations: When samples were clustered directly using the F measure, samples prepared in the same batch co-clustered strongly, which prompted a batch-effect correction. Significantly higher frequencies in patients than in controls were found for several TRBV segments, including TRBV5-6, TRBV5-1 and TRBV20-1. Multiple sclerosis patients had significantly lower normalized Chao1 diversity than controls, a result that suggests substantial peripheral T-cell clonal expansion. The multiple sclerosis patient group was slightly younger than the control group.

With respect to this clonotype: This clone's antigen is unknown. No qualities accompany the bases; no much larger clone lies one base away.

To demonstrate the VDJtools post-analysis software, the study profiled TCR beta repertoires from the peripheral blood of under 15 young patients with multiple sclerosis. The multiple sclerosis patients were children and adolescents ranging in age from roughly 6 to 15 years. The library relied on PCR. The sequencing machine was an Illumina HiSeq 2500. To reduce PCR and sequencing biases, unique molecular identifiers were built into the TCR beta cDNA libraries. Per 1 to 10 million input T cells, approximately 500,000 cDNA molecules were obtained, such that each molecule approximated one T cell. Patient libraries were prepared and sequenced with the same protocol used for the earlier healthy control dataset. Within a given batch, samples were prepared together, multiplexed and sequenced on the same HiSeq lane. As for how the authors treated the data: Raw barcoded reads were processed with MIGEC, and single-read molecular identifier groups were discarded before consensus assembly and CDR3 extraction. Clonotype tables were post-analysed with VDJtools, normalizing diversity by down-sampling all datasets to the smallest sample size. Repertoire overlap clustering matched CDR3 amino acid but not nucleotide sequences to correct batch-related cross-sample contamination. TCRdb ran its own pipeline on the public reads, namely fastp trimming at Q25 and MiXCR clone calling, and kept in-frame beta chains. Every distinct CDR3 protein forms one entry, paired with its most common genes and DNA. These V and J calls rely on TCRdb rather than the paper's analysis. This sample gives 380,000 or so distinct CDR3 sequences in total; 30% to 45% of them show up just once. The ten largest clones capture around an eighth of the sample.

The sequence was collected from a girl aged 10 to 17 with multiple sclerosis. The sample comprised blood. The rearrangement joined TRBV27 to TRBJ1-6, with the D segment identity uncertain. DNA sequence: TGTGCCAGCAGTCCCGGGGTGGGTAATTCACCCCTCCACTTT. Translated, this is CASSPGVGNSPLHF.